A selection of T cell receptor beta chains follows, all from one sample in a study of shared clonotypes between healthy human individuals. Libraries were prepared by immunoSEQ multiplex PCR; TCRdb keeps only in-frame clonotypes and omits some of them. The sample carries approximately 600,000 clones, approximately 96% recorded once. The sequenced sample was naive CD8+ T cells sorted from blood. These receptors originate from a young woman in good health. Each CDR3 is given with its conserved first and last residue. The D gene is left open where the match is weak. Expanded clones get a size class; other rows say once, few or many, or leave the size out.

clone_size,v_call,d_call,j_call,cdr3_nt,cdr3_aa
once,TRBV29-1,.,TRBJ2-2,TGCAGCGTTGAACCCGGGACCGGGGAGCTGTTTTTT,CSVEPGTGELFF
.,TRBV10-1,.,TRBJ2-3,TGCGCCAGCAGTGAGTCGACCCTCACAGATACGCAGTATTTT,CASSESTLTDTQYF
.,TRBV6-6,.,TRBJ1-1,TGTGCCAGCAGTATCCCCTCGGGGGAGGACGCTTTCTTT,CASSIPSGEDAFF
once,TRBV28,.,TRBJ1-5,TGTGCCAGCAGGTTGCGGGACACCACTTATAGCAATCAGCCCCAGCATTTT,CASRLRDTTYSNQPQHF
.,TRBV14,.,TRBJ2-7,TGTGCCAGCAGCCCGTACAGGGTTGCCCACGAGCAGTACTTC,CASSPYRVAHEQYF
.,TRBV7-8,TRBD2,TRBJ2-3,TGTGCCAGCAGCTCAAGCCGCGGGAGTCTCGGAGATACGCAGTATTTT,CASSSSRGSLGDTQYF
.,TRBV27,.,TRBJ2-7,TGTGCCAGCAGTTTATTTGGGGGAGATGGGTATCTCTACGAGCAGTACTTC,CASSLFGGDGYLYEQYF
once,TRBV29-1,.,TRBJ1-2,TGCAGCGTTGACCTAACCGGGACCGACTATGGCTACACCTTC,CSVDLTGTDYGYTF
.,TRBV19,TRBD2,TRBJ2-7,TGTGCCAGTAGTATGACTAGCGGGAGTCTAAACGAGCAGTACTTC,CASSMTSGSLNEQYF
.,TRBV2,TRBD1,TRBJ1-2,TGTGCCAGCCAGGACAGGGGCTTCCATGGCTACACCTTC,CASQDRGFHGYTF
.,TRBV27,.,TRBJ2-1,TGTGCCAGTCAGGTCCAGAGATTATACAATGAGCAGTTCTTC,CASQVQRLYNEQFF
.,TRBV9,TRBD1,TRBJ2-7,TGTGCCAGCAGCGTAGGGGGAGGGACAGGGGTTGTCGAGCAGTACTTC,CASSVGGGTGVVEQYF
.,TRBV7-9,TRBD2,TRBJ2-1,TGTGCCAGCAGCTTAGTAAGCGGTGGGACTAGCGGTTTCCTCAATGAGCAGTTCTTC,CASSLVSGGTSGFLNEQFF
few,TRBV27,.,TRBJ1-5,TGTGCCAGCAGTTTCATAGGGGGCAATCAGCCCCAGCATTTT,CASSFIGGNQPQHF
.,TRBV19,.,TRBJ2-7,TGTGCCAGTAGTATTAACTACGAGCAGTACTTC,CASSINYEQYF
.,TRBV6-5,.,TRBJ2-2,TGTGCCAGCAGCCCCGACACCGGGGAGCTGTTTTTT,CASSPDTGELFF
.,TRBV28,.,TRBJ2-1,TGTGCCAGCAGTTTAGTGGCGAGAATGGGTGAGCAGTTCTTC,CASSLVARMGEQFF
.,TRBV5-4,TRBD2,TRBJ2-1,TGTGCCAGCAGCTCCCGGCTAGCGGGGTCCTACAATGAGCAGTTCTTC,CASSSRLAGSYNEQFF
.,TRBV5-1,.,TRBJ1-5,TGCGCCAGCAGCTTGGAAGGAGGACAGCCCCAGCATTTT,CASSLEGGQPQHF
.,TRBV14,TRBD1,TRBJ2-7,TGTGCCAGCAGCTGGACAGGGTACGAGCAGTACTTC,CASSWTGYEQYF
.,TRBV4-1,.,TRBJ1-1,TGCGCCAGCAGCCAAGATCCCGGGGGGAACACTGAAGCTTTCTTT,CASSQDPGGNTEAFF
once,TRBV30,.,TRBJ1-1,TGTGCCTGGAGAACAGGGCCGGGGAGAACTGAAGCTTTCTTT,CAWRTGPGRTEAFF
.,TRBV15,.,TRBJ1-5,TGTGCCACCAGCAGAGACAGAGGGGGTGGTCAGCCCCAGCATTTT,CATSRDRGGGQPQHF
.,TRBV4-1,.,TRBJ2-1,TGCGCCAGCAGCCCGGGGGGCGGGAGCCATGAGCAGTTCTTC,CASSPGGGSHEQFF
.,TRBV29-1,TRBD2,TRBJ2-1,TGCAGCGTTGACCCCGGCAGTAGCGGGTCCAATTACAATGAGCAGTTCTTC,CSVDPGSSGSNYNEQFF
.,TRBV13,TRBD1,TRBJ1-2,TGTGCCAGCAGCTTGGGACAGGGGTTTTGGGGCTATGGCTACACCTTC,CASSLGQGFWGYGYTF
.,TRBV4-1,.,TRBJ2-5,TGCGCCAGCAGCGCCGGGACCATCGGGATGACCCAGTACTTC,CASSAGTIGMTQYF